What follows are 15 T cell receptor beta chains derived from one specimen sequenced in a study of shared clonotypes between healthy human individuals. Sequencing was performed with immunoSEQ multiplex PCR; in TCRdb, only in-frame clones are kept and a portion is missing. This sample has about 1.1 million clones; approximately 80% occur once, and the top ten carry approximately 0.9%. Sequences were obtained from memory CD4+ T cells from PBMCs. Subset in this sample: CD45RA-negative fraction. Source of these receptors: a man aged 18 to 29 in good health. Some clones in this sample may be carry-over from other donors' samples.

V and J are TRBV19 and TRBJ1-1; D may be TRBD1 (6 bases). Germline values: CDR1 LNHDA, CDR2 SQIVND (reference sequence). This CDR3 is built from 15 residues. V lost 5 bases and J lost 2, with 15 bases in between. DNA for the CDR3: TGTGCCAGTAGTCCTCCGACAGGAGACAACACTGAAGCTTTCTTT. The encoded protein is CASSPPTGDNTEAFF.

Worth noting for this clone: This sample includes further DNA sequences coding for the same CDR3. The chain is built from TRBV7-2 and TRBJ2-7, with 9 bases fitting TRBD2. This CDR3 comprises 14 residues. Germline CDR1 reads SGHTA; CDR2 reads FQGNSA. Germline trimming cut 6 bases from V and 2 bases from J; bases unmatched to any gene: 5. This chain's CDR3 is CASSQLAGAYEQYF. The CDR3 coding sequence is TGTGCCAGCAGTCAACTAGCGGGCGCCTACGAGCAGTACTTC.

The chain employs TRBV13 and TRBJ2-3; D gene uncertain. Trimming left V 1 base short and J 2 bases short, with 7 bases between. The CDR3 length is 14 residues. Germline-derived CDR1 and CDR2 are PRHDT and FYEKMQ (reference sequence). The chain's CDR3 is CASSLERFTDTQYF. The CDR3 DNA sequence: TGTGCCAGCAGCTTAGAGCGTTTCACAGATACGCAGTATTTT.

This clone appeared once. V gene TRBV15 combines with J gene TRBJ2-1, with 9 bases lining up with TRBD2. CDR1 and CDR2 from the germline V gene are LNHNV and YYDKDF (reference sequence). This CDR3 contains 17 residues. The V gene end was trimmed by 5 bases and the J gene end by 4 bases; junction bases not matched to a gene: 12. The CDR3 region has the DNA TGTGCCACCAGCCGGGGGGGGAGCGGGAGGACTTACAATGAGCAGTTCTTC. This encodes CATSRGGSGRTYNEQFF.

The CDR3 nucleotides are TGTGCCAGCAGCGTACGGATTTCCTACGAGCAGTACTTC. This gives the protein CASSVRISYEQYF. The chain is built from TRBV2 and TRBJ2-7; the D is unclear. Germline V lookup: CDR1 SNHLY, CDR2 FYNNEI. V dropped 6 bases and J dropped 1 base, with 10 bases sitting between them. The CDR3 runs 13 residues. The whole variable domain, filled in from reference TRBV2 and TRBJ2-7, reads EPEVTQTPSHQVTQMGQEVILRCVPISNHLYFYWYRQILGQKVEFLVSFYNNEISEKSEIFDDQFSVERPDGSNFTLKIRSTKLEDSAMYFCASSVRISYEQYFGPGTRLTVT.

This chain joins TRBV28 and TRBJ1-4; 7 nucleotides match TRBD1. Germline-derived CDR1 and CDR2 are MDHEN and SYDVKM. Losses at the gene ends were 6 bases for V and 7 bases for J; bases not matched to a gene: 8. The CDR3 runs to 14 residues. The CDR3 is CASRGAGGREKLFF. The CDR3 bases are TGTGCCAGCAGGGGGGCAGGGGGTCGTGAAAAACTGTTTTTT.

This clone showed up just a few times. This chain links TRBV18 with TRBJ1-4; no clear D. CDR1 and CDR2 (germline): KGHSH, LQKENI. CDR3 length: 15 residues. V lost 2 bases to trimming and J lost 7 bases, with 14 bases between them. The DNA of the CDR3 is TGTGCCAGCTCACCAGGAGTACTAGGGAGTGAAAAACTGTTTTTT. Amino acids: CASSPGVLGSEKLFF. Using reference TRBV18 and TRBJ1-4 for the parts outside the CDR3, the full variable domain is NAGVMQNPRHLVRRRGQEARLRCSPMKGHSHVYWYRQLPEEGLKFMVYLQKENIIDESGMPKERFSAEFPKEGPSILRIQQVVRGDSAAYFCASSPGVLGSEKLFFGSGTQLSVL.

The V and J genes are TRBV10-3 and TRBJ2-5; D gene uncertain. V shed 4 bases and J shed 3 bases, with 12 bases lying between them. This CDR3 is 14 amino acids long. Germline-derived CDR1 and CDR2 are ENHRY and SYGVKD. The CDR3, as DNA: TGTGCCATCAGTGGCATGGGCTCCGAAGAGACCCAGTACTTC. Translation gives CAISGMGSEETQYF.

The chain combines TRBV28 with TRBJ1-5, with TRBD1 identical over 7 bases. V was pared by 6 bases and J by 4 bases, with 6 bases of the junction left unmatched. CDR3 length: 14 amino acids. The germline V gene encodes CDR1 MDHEN and CDR2 SYDVKM. The CDR3 nucleotides are TGTGCCAGCAGACGGACAGGTACAAATCAGCCCCAGCATTTT. This sequence encodes CASRRTGTNQPQHF.

The gene calls are TRBV16 and TRBJ1-2; D is unclear. Looked up from germline, CDR1 is KGHSY and CDR2 is FQNENV. Deletions cut 1 base from V and 8 bases from J, with 5 bases between. CDR3 length: 11 amino acids. The CDR3 region is CASSQYNGYTF. CDR3 DNA sequence: TGTGCCAGCAGCCAATATAACGGCTACACCTTC.

CDR3 nucleotide sequence: TGTGCCAGTAGTATATGGTCGGGTAAGGTGTTCTTC. It yields the protein CASSIWSGKVFF. V is TRBV19 and J is TRBJ2-1; D is unclear. The CDR3 spans 12 residues. The V gene's germline CDR1 is LNHDA and CDR2 SQIVND (reference sequence). Trimming removed 2 bases at V and 15 bases at J, with 14 bases between. The entire variable domain, with the rest obtained from reference TRBV19 and TRBJ2-1, is as follows: DGGITQSPKYLFRKEGQNVTLSCEQNLNHDAMYWYRQDPGQGLRLIYYSQIVNDFQKGDIAEGYSVSREKKESFPLTVTSAQKNPTAFYLCASSIWSGKVFFGPGTRLTVL.

This chain joins TRBV7-9 and TRBJ1-5; no clear D gene. In germline, CDR1 is SEHNR, CDR2 FQNEAQ (reference sequence). Trimming pared 5 bases from V and 7 bases from J, leaving 18 bases between. The CDR3 sequence is 15 residues long. The CDR3 DNA is TGTGCCAGCAGCCCCGGCATTGGGCCGGGACAGCCCCAGCATTTT. Residues: CASSPGIGPGQPQHF.

This clone was detected ten times or more. The chain is built from TRBV5-6 and TRBJ2-3; perhaps TRBD1 as D (6 bases). Trimming stripped 1 base from V and 6 bases from J, with 12 bases between. Looked up from germline, CDR1 is SGHDT and CDR2 is YYEEEE. The CDR3 is 14 residues long. CDR3 sequence reads: CASSLSSGADTQYF. The CDR3 DNA sequence: TGTGCCAGCAGCTTGTCATCAGGGGCGGATACGCAGTATTTT.

V and J are TRBV11-2 and TRBJ2-1, with a weak D call TRBD1 (6 bases). CDR3 length: 12 residues. Trimming cost V 4 bases and J 8 bases, with 9 bases left between them. CDR1 is SGHAT, CDR2 FQNNGV, per germline. DNA for the CDR3: TGTGCCAGCAGCTCACAGGGCTATGAGCAGTTCTTC. It specifies CASSSQGYEQFF.

About this clone itself: In the same sample, other DNA sequences code for this CDR3. The chain combines TRBV27 with TRBJ2-3, with 7 bases that match TRBD2. The CDR3 has 14 residues. Germline-derived CDR1 and CDR2 are MNHEY and SMNVEV (reference sequence). The trim removed 4 bases at V and 8 bases at J, leaving 9 bases unmatched. The CDR3 DNA is TGTGCCAGCAGTTCACTCGGACTAGTGGGTACGCAGTATTTT. Translating gives CASSSLGLVGTQYF.